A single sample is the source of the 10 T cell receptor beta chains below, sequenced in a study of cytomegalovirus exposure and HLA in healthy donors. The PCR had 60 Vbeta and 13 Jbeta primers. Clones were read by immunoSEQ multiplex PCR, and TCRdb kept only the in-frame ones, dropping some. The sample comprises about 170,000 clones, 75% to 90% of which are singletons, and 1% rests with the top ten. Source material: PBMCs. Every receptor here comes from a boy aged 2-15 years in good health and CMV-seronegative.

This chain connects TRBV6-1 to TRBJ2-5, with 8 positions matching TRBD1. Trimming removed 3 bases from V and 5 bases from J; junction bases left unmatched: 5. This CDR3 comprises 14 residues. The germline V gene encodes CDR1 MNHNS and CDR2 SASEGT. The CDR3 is CASSDYRGWETQYF. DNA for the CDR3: TGTGCCAGCAGTGACTACAGGGGGTGGGAGACCCAGTACTTC.

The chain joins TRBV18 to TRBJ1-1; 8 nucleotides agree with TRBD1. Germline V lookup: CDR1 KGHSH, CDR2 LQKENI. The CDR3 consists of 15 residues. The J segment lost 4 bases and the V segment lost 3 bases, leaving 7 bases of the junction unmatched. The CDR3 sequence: CASSPDRAGGTEAFF. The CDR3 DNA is TGTGCCAGCTCACCGGACAGGGCCGGCGGCACTGAAGCTTTCTTT.

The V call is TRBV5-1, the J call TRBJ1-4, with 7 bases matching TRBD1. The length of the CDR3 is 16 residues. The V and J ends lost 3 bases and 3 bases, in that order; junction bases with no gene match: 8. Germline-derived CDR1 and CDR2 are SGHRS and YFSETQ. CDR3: CASSWGDSRANEKLFF. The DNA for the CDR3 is TGCGCCAGCAGCTGGGGGGACAGCCGAGCTAATGAAAAACTGTTTTTT.

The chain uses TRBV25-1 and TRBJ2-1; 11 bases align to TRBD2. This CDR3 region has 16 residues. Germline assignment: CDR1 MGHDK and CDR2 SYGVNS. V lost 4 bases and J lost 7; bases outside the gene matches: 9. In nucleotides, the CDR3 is TGTGCCAGCAGTGGTTTAGCGGGAGGGCCAGGGAATGAGCAGTTCTTC. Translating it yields CASSGLAGGPGNEQFF.

DNA of the CDR3: TGTGCCAGCAGCGTAACTTTCACTGGAAACACCATATATTTT. Its protein is CASSVTFTGNTIYF. The rearrangement uses TRBV9 and TRBJ1-3, with D unclear. The CDR3 extends over 14 amino acids. Per germline, CDR1 SGDLS and CDR2 YYNGEE. Between the trimmed V and J ends, which lost 1 base and 2 bases, there was a span of 7 bases.

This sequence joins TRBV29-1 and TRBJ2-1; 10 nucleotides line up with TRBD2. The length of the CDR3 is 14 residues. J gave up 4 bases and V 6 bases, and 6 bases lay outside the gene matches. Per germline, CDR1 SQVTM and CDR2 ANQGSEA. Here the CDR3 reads CSVIGLADYNEQFF. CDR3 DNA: TGCAGCGTCATTGGACTAGCGGATTACAATGAGCAGTTCTTC.

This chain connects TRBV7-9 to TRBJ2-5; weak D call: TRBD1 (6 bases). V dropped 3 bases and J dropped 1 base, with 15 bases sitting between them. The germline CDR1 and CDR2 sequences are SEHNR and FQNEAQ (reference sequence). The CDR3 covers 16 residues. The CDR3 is CASSLGASRFQETQYF. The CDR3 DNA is TGTGCCAGCAGCTTGGGGGCTAGCAGATTCCAAGAGACCCAGTACTTC.

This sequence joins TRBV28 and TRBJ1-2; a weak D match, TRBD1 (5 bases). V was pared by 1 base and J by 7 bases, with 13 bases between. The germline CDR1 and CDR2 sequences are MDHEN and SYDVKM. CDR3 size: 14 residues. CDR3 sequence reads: CASSLFGGGAGYTF. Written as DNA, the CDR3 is TGTGCCAGCAGTTTATTCGGGGGAGGTGCTGGCTACACCTTC.

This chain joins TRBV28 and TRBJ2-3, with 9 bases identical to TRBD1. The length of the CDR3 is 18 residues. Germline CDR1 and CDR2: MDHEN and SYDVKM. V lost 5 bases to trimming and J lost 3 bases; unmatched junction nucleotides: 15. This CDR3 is CASSLPPWGQGTTDTQYF. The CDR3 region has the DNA TGTGCCAGCAGTCTCCCACCTTGGGGACAGGGAACTACAGATACGCAGTATTTT.

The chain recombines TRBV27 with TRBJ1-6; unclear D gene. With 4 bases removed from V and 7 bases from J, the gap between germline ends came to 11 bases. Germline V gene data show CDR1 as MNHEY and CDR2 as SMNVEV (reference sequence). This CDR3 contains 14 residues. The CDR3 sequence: CASSYGVSNSPLHF. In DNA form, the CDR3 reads TGTGCCAGCAGTTACGGGGTTTCAAATTCACCCCTCCACTTT.